This record covers a single TCR beta chain. The sample comes from a study of blood T cell repertoires in COVID-19. Study information: Spain, Italy and the United States supplied samples that represented acute and convalescent COVID-19. The analysed material was cDNA or gDNA that came from T cells, B-cell-depleted T cells, or PBMCs.

From germline, CDR1 is SGHRS and CDR2 YFSETQ. The J segment lost 5 bases and the V segment lost 0 bases, leaving 4 bases of the junction unmatched. CDR3 size: 15 residues. Authors' data handling: Reference gene primer amplification gave nucleated cell count estimates. Assay: immunoSEQ multiplex PCR; the TCRdb copy retains only in-frame clones and omits some. The V and J calls and clone size come from that table; D and trimming were worked out from the DNA. The sample includes 95,000 to 110,000 clones, about 89% seen only once; the top ten take 3.5%. The genes are TRBV5-1 and TRBJ2-3; 9 bases are shared with TRBD2. Sequencing was done on a sample of peripheral blood. The sequence came from a woman in her sixties with acute or convalescent COVID-19. CDR3 nucleotides: TGCGCCAGCAGCTTGGGTAGCGGGAGTGTAGATACGCAGTATTTT. Its translation is CASSLGSGSVDTQYF.